This is a list of T cell receptor beta chains from one sample in a study of T cell changes during pregnancy in multiple sclerosis. Profiling relied on immunoSEQ multiplex PCR, and the TCRdb table lists in-frame clones only, not all of them. Of under 80,000 clones listed, about 94% are singletons. Sequenced material: peripheral blood, taken in the third trimester of pregnancy. The receptors derive from a female donor with multiple sclerosis, enrolled in a pregnancy study. Each CDR3 is given with its conserved first and last residue. D genes are given only for firm matches. The size entry is marked missing in some rows and otherwise reads once, few, many or a size class.

length	V	D	size	J	CDR3	DNA
16	TRBV6-5	-	-	TRBJ2-2	CASSYPRGTTAGELFF	TGTGCCAGCAGTTACCCCCGCGGGACGACTGCCGGGGAGCTGTTTTTT
16	TRBV6-4	TRBD2	few	TRBJ2-3	CASSGLAGESTDTQYF	TGTGCCAGCAGTGGACTAGCGGGAGAAAGCACAGATACGCAGTATTTT
11	TRBV30	-	-	TRBJ1-1	CAWSDRGEAFF	TGTGCCTGGAGTGATCGAGGGGAAGCTTTCTTT
15	TRBV2	TRBD2	-	TRBJ2-5	CASSEALSGGQTQYF	TGTGCCAGCAGTGAAGCGCTTAGCGGGGGACAGACCCAGTACTTC
17	TRBV12-5	TRBD1	-	TRBJ2-6	CASGLVQGAAGANVLTF	TGTGCTAGTGGTTTGGTACAGGGGGCTGCTGGGGCCAACGTCCTGACTTTC
16	TRBV9	TRBD2	-	TRBJ2-2	CASSVDSSGGSGELFF	TGTGCCAGCAGCGTAGACAGTAGCGGGGGGTCCGGGGAGCTGTTTTTT
15	TRBV4-2	TRBD1	-	TRBJ1-2	CASSEGQGSFYGYTF	TGTGCCAGCAGCGAGGGACAGGGCTCCTTCTATGGCTACACCTTC
19	TRBV4-3	TRBD2	-	TRBJ2-5	CASSRYQAGGGFTQETQYF	TGCGCCAGCAGCCGGTACCAGGCGGGGGGGGGATTTACTCAAGAGACCCAGTACTTC
16	TRBV11-2	TRBD1	-	TRBJ2-1	CASRPPGTALYNEQFF	TGTGCCAGCAGACCCCCCGGGACAGCACTCTACAATGAGCAGTTCTTC
15	TRBV5-4	TRBD2	-	TRBJ2-3	CASSPGLADTDTQYF	TGTGCCAGCAGCCCCGGACTAGCGGACACAGATACGCAGTATTTT
13	TRBV7-2	-	-	TRBJ1-1	CASSSYQQGEAFF	TGTGCCAGCAGCTCCTACCAACAGGGTGAAGCTTTCTTT
10	TRBV23-1	TRBD1	-	TRBJ2-1	CLDRGREQFF	TGTCTAGACAGGGGACGGGAGCAGTTCTTC
14	TRBV19	TRBD1	-	TRBJ2-7	CASSTGTGTHEQYF	TGTGCCAGTAGCACCGGGACAGGAACTCACGAGCAGTACTTC
15	TRBV27	TRBD1	-	TRBJ2-7	CASSLRTGTMNEQYF	TGTGCCAGCAGTTTGAGGACAGGTACGATGAACGAGCAGTACTTC
14	TRBV7-3	TRBD2	-	TRBJ2-3	CASSPGGGRDTQYF	TGTGCCAGCAGCCCCGGGGGGGGAAGGGATACGCAGTATTTT
15	TRBV30	TRBD1	-	TRBJ1-1	CAWSVRTGIGTEAFF	TGTGCCTGGAGTGTAAGGACAGGGATAGGCACTGAAGCTTTCTTT
15	TRBV18	TRBD1	-	TRBJ2-5	CASSPPGQGQETQYF	TGTGCCAGCTCACCACCGGGACAGGGGCAAGAGACCCAGTACTTC
14	TRBV6-4	TRBD1	once	TRBJ1-1	CASKGTGLNTEAFF	TGTGCCAGCAAAGGGACAGGGTTGAACACTGAAGCTTTCTTT
13	TRBV2	TRBD1	-	TRBJ1-2	CASRGQTRYGYTF	TGTGCCAGCAGGGGACAGACGCGCTATGGCTACACCTTC
14	TRBV7-2	-	-	TRBJ1-2	CASSLVGAPYGYTF	TGTGCCAGCAGCTTAGTTGGGGCGCCCTATGGCTACACCTTC
18	TRBV27	TRBD2	-	TRBJ2-3	CASSPLTTAGGPTDTQYF	TGTGCCAGCAGTCCCCTAACTACAGCGGGGGGTCCGACAGATACGCAGTATTTT
15	TRBV6-1	-	once	TRBJ1-4	CASSERAGDNEKLFF	TGTGCCAGCAGTGAAAGGGCGGGGGACAATGAAAAACTGTTTTTT
15	TRBV19	-	few	TRBJ1-5	CASSVQGVSNQPQHF	TGTGCCAGTAGTGTACAGGGAGTCAGCAATCAGCCCCAGCATTTT
16	TRBV7-2	TRBD1	-	TRBJ1-5	CASSPPGDRVNQPQHF	TGTGCCAGCAGCCCCCCCGGGGACAGGGTCAATCAGCCCCAGCATTTT
16	TRBV9	-	once	TRBJ2-3	CASSVTGSGGTDTQYF	TGTGCCAGCAGCGTGACAGGGTCGGGGGGCACAGATACGCAGTATTTT
14	TRBV6-1	-	few	TRBJ1-5	CASSEAWGGQPQHF	TGTGCCAGCAGTGAAGCGTGGGGGGGTCAGCCCCAGCATTTT
14	TRBV6-1	-	-	TRBJ1-5	CASRFTGLGQPQHF	TGTGCCAGCAGGTTTACAGGGCTGGGACAGCCCCAGCATTTT
14	TRBV9	-	-	TRBJ2-3	CASSGGVIADTQYF	TGTGCCAGCAGCGGCGGGGTCATCGCAGATACGCAGTATTTT
16	TRBV11-3	TRBD2	-	TRBJ2-2	CASRSGLAENTGELFF	TGTGCCAGCCGTTCGGGACTAGCGGAGAACACCGGGGAGCTGTTTTTT
16	TRBV11-2	-	-	TRBJ2-3	CASSSQGWGVTDTQYF	TGTGCCAGCAGCTCACAGGGCTGGGGTGTTACAGATACGCAGTATTTT
14	TRBV7-3	-	-	TRBJ1-1	CASSPTSLNTEAFF	TGTGCCAGCAGCCCGACAAGTTTGAACACTGAAGCTTTCTTT
15	TRBV5-1	-	-	TRBJ2-7	CASSLGSGPSYEQYF	TGCGCCAGCAGCTTGGGTTCAGGGCCCTCCTACGAGCAGTACTTC
13	TRBV7-2	-	-	TRBJ2-2	CASSPRSTGELFF	TGTGCCAGCAGCCCGAGGAGCACCGGGGAGCTGTTTTTT
13	TRBV5-4	-	-	TRBJ2-5	CASSLEPQETQYF	TGTGCCAGCAGCTTGGAACCTCAGGAGACCCAGTACTTC
13	TRBV7-9	TRBD1	-	TRBJ1-2	CASSSDRGYGYTF	TGTGCCAGCAGTAGCGACAGGGGTTATGGCTACACCTTC